The 25 T cell receptor beta chains in this list originate from one sample, sequenced in a study of shared clonotypes between healthy human individuals. Terminally differentiated effector memory CD45RA+ cells were excluded from the naive CD8 cells, which were CD45RO-negative and positively selected for CCR7. Sequencing was performed with immunoSEQ multiplex PCR; in TCRdb, only in-frame clones are kept and a portion is missing. This table has more than 2 million clones, approximately 94% appearing once. Sample: naive CD8+ T cells sorted from blood. These TCRs come from a man aged 18 to 30 in good health.

This chain connects TRBV9 to TRBJ2-1; D is possibly TRBD2 (5 bases). Germline V CDR1 and CDR2: SGDLS, YYNGEE. V was cut by 2 bases and J by 3 bases, with 15 bases left in between. CDR3 length: 16 residues. The CDR3 region is CASSVGSSTSYNEQFF. The CDR3 coding sequence is TGTGCCAGCAGCGTGGGGTCCTCCACTAGCTACAATGAGCAGTTCTTC.

The chain has TRBV27 and TRBJ1-1; D not certain. Trimming left V 1 base short and J 7 bases short, with 10 bases between. This CDR3 spans 13 amino acids. The V gene's germline CDR1 is MNHEY and CDR2 SMNVEV (reference sequence). The DNA for the CDR3 is TGTGCCAGCAGTTTATGGGTAGGCCTTGAAGCTTTCTTT. This sequence encodes CASSLWVGLEAFF.

V and J are TRBV28 and TRBJ1-2; 9 nucleotides agree with TRBD1. V was clipped by 6 bases and J by 8 bases; unmatched bases: 13. The CDR3 is 15 amino acids. The germline V gene has CDR1 MDHEN and CDR2 SYDVKM. CDR3 nucleotide sequence: TGTGCCAGCAGCCCTGATGGACAGGGGATAGGAGGCTACACCTTC. This codes for CASSPDGQGIGGYTF.

This chain uses TRBV9 with TRBJ2-2, with D possibly TRBD2 on 5 matching bases. CDR3 length: 14 residues. Trimming shortened V by 5 bases and J by 7 bases, and 15 bases separated the two germline ends. Germline assignment: CDR1 SGDLS and CDR2 YYNGEE. The CDR3 coding sequence is TGTGCCAGCAGTCTCTCGGGGTTGGGCGGGGAGCTGTTTTTT. This translates into CASSLSGLGGELFF.

The chain links TRBV27 to TRBJ1-1, with a tentative D call TRBD1 (6 bases). This CDR3 region has 16 residues. The V end lost 0 bases, the J end lost 2 bases, and 13 bases lay between the germline ends. CDR1 and CDR2 (germline): MNHEY, SMNVEV (reference sequence). The CDR3 region has the DNA TGTGCCAGCAGTTTATCGATGGGGGCTTCAAACACTGAAGCTTTCTTT. It is translated as CASSLSMGASNTEAFF.

This rearrangement joins TRBV19 to TRBJ2-3, with a weak D call TRBD2 (5 bases). The CDR3 is made up of 15 amino acids. V shed 6 bases and J shed 1 base, with 14 bases lying between them. Germline values: CDR1 LNHDA, CDR2 SQIVND (reference sequence). The CDR3: CASSLTGLGTDTQYF. For the CDR3, the DNA is TGTGCCAGTAGCCTGACCGGACTGGGCACAGATACGCAGTATTTT.

V usage is TRBV6-6 and J usage is TRBJ2-7, with 12 bases that match TRBD2. With V trimmed by 2 bases and J by 4 bases, 0 bases remained unmatched. The CDR3 consists of 14 residues. The germline gives CDR1 MNHNY, CDR2 SVGAGI (reference sequence). The CDR3 DNA follows: TGTGCCAGCAGTTACGGACTAGCGGGGTACGAGCAGTACTTC. Amino acid sequence: CASSYGLAGYEQYF.

The V gene is TRBV30, the J gene TRBJ2-7, with 7 bases fitting TRBD1. Germline loops: CDR1 GTSNPN, CDR2 SVGIG (reference sequence). V lost 4 bases and J lost 3; bases outside the gene matches: 9. The CDR3 is 14 residues long. The CDR3 here is CAWTYRQGIYEQYF. In DNA, the CDR3 is TGTGCCTGGACCTACCGACAGGGAATCTACGAGCAGTACTTC.

This rearrangement joins TRBV5-6 to TRBJ2-7; D is possibly TRBD1 or TRBD2 (5 bases each). The CDR3 is 14 residues long. In germline, CDR1 is SGHDT, CDR2 YYEEEE. The V and J ends lost 1 base and 4 bases respectively, with 12 bases between them. The CDR3 sequence is CASSLHGTPYEQYF. The CDR3 nucleotides are TGTGCCAGCAGCTTGCATGGGACCCCATACGAGCAGTACTTC.

The chain links TRBV7-9 to TRBJ2-5, with D perhaps TRBD2 (5 bases). The CDR3 spans 14 residues. Germline V lookup: CDR1 SEHNR, CDR2 FQNEAQ (reference sequence). The ends were cut back, 3 bases at V and 2 bases at J, with 10 bases in the middle. CDR3 sequence (DNA): TGTGCCAGCAGCTTCCTCGGGGAGCAAGAGACCCAGTACTTC. Protein sequence: CASSFLGEQETQYF.

There are a few counts of this clone. The V and J genes are TRBV2 and TRBJ1-1, with D perhaps matching TRBD1 (6 bases). The ends were cut back, 6 bases at V and 5 bases at J, with 13 bases in the middle. The CDR3 is 13 amino acids. From germline, CDR1 is SNHLY and CDR2 FYNNEI. The CDR3 coding sequence is TGTGCCAGCAGCCCTCAGGGGAGGACTGAAGCTTTCTTT. It encodes CASSPQGRTEAFF.

This chain uses TRBV6-6 with TRBJ2-7; no firm D call. Germline V gene sequence: CDR1 MNHNY, CDR2 SVGAGI (reference sequence). V was trimmed by 6 bases and J by 0 bases, leaving 12 bases between them. The CDR3 has 14 residues. CDR3 in DNA: TGTGCCAGCAGCCTCGACTGGAGCTCCTACGAGCAGTACTTC. This sequence encodes CASSLDWSSYEQYF.

This clone is a singleton in its sample. The gene calls are TRBV4-3 and TRBJ2-7, with no clear D. V was pared by 0 bases and J by 4 bases, with 10 bases between. The CDR3 totals 14 residues. CDR1 is LGHNA, CDR2 YSLEER, per germline. CDR3 nucleotides: TGCGCCAGCAGCCAAGAAAGGTTTGGGTACGAGCAGTACTTC. It translates to CASSQERFGYEQYF.

The genes are TRBV28 and TRBJ2-5; D is undetermined. The CDR3 is 13 residues long. CDR1 and CDR2 (germline): MDHEN, SYDVKM. V lost 3 bases, J lost 4 bases, and 9 bases lay in between. The CDR3 sequence is CASSFGPRETQYF. For the CDR3, the DNA is TGTGCCAGCAGTTTTGGGCCACGAGAGACCCAGTACTTC.

The chain links TRBV5-4 to TRBJ2-7, with D possibly TRBD2 on 7 matching bases. From germline, CDR1 is SGHNT and CDR2 YYREEE (reference sequence). This CDR3 is 15 amino acids long. V was clipped by 4 bases and J by 4 bases, with 18 bases between them. CDR3 amino acids: CASSGGAGSTYEQYF. CDR3 coding DNA: TGTGCCAGCAGCGGGGGGGCGGGATCAACTTACGAGCAGTACTTC.

This clone was seen only once. The genes are TRBV6-5 and TRBJ1-5; D not certain. The CDR3 covers 14 residues. V lost 10 bases and J 0 bases, leaving 13 bases between the germline ends. Germline V CDR1 and CDR2: MNHEY, SVGAGI. The CDR3 reads CATKRADSNQPQHF. CDR3 bases: TGTGCCACTAAAAGGGCGGATAGCAATCAGCCCCAGCATTTT.

In DNA, the CDR3 is TGCGCCAGCAGCCAATCCGTTTTCGGCACCGGGGAGCTGTTTTTT. Protein sequence: CASSQSVFGTGELFF. This rearrangement joins TRBV4-3 to TRBJ2-2; no clear D gene. Germline lookup yields CDR1 LGHNA and CDR2 YSLEER. Trimming took 2 bases from V and 4 from J, leaving 11 bases between them. The CDR3 length is 15 residues.

This chain links TRBV4-3 with TRBJ2-1; TRBD2 aligns across 8 bases. CDR1 and CDR2 from the germline V gene are LGHNA and YSLEER. The CDR3 covers 18 residues. Germline trimming cut 0 bases from V and 7 bases from J; bases unmatched to any gene: 14. The CDR3 region is CASSQDLESGSPGNEQFF. The CDR3 DNA sequence: TGCGCCAGCAGCCAAGATTTAGAGAGCGGGAGCCCGGGGAATGAGCAGTTCTTC.

The chain uses TRBV7-8 and TRBJ1-2; no clear D gene. The CDR3 has 13 amino acids. Looked up from germline, CDR1 is SGHVS and CDR2 is FQNEAQ. V lost 1 base, J lost 8 bases, and 11 bases lay in between. The CDR3 DNA reads as TGTGCCAGCAGCTTAGGAAACCGGGCGGGCTACACCTTC. Protein sequence: CASSLGNRAGYTF.

CDR3 DNA sequence: TGCGCCAGCAGCTTGGGCAGTTTGGTGAACACTGAAGCTTTCTTT. This translates into CASSLGSLVNTEAFF. The chain combines TRBV5-1 with TRBJ1-1; D is unclear. The V end lost 0 bases, the J end lost 0 bases, and 9 bases lay between the germline ends. Germline V lookup: CDR1 SGHRS, CDR2 YFSETQ. The CDR3 runs to 15 residues.

The J gene is TRBJ2-1, the V gene TRBV11-3; D perhaps matches TRBD1 (6 bases). Trimming shortened V by 4 bases and J by 4 bases, and 8 bases separated the two germline ends. This CDR3 has 13 residues. CDR1 and CDR2 from the germline V gene are SGHNT and YENEEA. CDR3 DNA: TGTGCCAGCAGCTCGACAGGTTACAATGAGCAGTTCTTC. This sequence encodes CASSSTGYNEQFF.

The chain couples TRBV7-9 to TRBJ1-4; a possible D gene is TRBD1 (5 bases). V gave up 5 bases and J gave up 7 bases, with 11 bases separating them. The V gene's germline CDR1 is SEHNR and CDR2 FQNEAQ (reference sequence). The CDR3 contains 13 residues. The CDR3: CASSPDSSEKLFF. The DNA for the CDR3 is TGTGCCAGCAGCCCCGACAGTTCTGAAAAACTGTTTTTT.

This clone was recorded once. This chain links TRBV14 with TRBJ2-5; no reliable D call. This CDR3 region has 16 residues. V was trimmed by 0 bases and J by 1 base, leaving 12 bases between them. CDR1 is SGHDN and CDR2 is FVKESK in the germline V gene. The CDR3 is CASSQDGEGIQETQYF. Here the CDR3 DNA reads TGTGCCAGCAGCCAAGATGGGGAAGGGATCCAAGAGACCCAGTACTTC.

This chain connects TRBV5-4 to TRBJ1-6; a possible D gene is TRBD1 (5 bases). Germline loops: CDR1 SGHNT, CDR2 YYREEE (reference sequence). Trimming cost V 3 bases and J 8 bases, with 9 bases left between them. CDR3 size: 13 residues. The CDR3 DNA reads as TGTGCCAGCAGCTCAATGGGGGATTCACCCCTCCACTTT. Protein product: CASSSMGDSPLHF.

The rearrangement uses TRBV25-1 and TRBJ1-2; no clear D gene. V was pared by 4 bases and J by 0 bases, with 6 bases between. The CDR3 runs 13 residues. Germline V gives CDR1 MGHDK, CDR2 SYGVNS. CDR3 residues: CASSATANYGYTF. The CDR3 nucleotides are TGTGCCAGCAGTGCAACAGCTAACTATGGCTACACCTTC.